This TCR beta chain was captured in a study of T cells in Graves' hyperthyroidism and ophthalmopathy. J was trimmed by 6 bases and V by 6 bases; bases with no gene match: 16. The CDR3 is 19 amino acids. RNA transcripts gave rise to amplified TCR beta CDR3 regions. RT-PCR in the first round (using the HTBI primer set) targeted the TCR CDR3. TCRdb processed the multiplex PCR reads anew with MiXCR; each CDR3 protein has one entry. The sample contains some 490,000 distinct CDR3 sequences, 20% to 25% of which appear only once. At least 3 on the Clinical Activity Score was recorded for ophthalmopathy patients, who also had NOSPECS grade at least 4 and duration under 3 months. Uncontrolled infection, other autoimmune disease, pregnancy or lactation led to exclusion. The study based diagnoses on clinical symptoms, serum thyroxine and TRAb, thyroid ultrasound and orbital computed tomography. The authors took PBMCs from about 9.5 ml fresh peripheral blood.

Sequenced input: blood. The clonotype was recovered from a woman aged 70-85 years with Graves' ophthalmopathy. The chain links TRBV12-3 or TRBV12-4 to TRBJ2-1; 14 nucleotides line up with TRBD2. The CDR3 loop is CASSQVTGTSGRNGNEQFF. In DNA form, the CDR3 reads TGTGCCAGCAGCCAGGTTACCGGGACTAGCGGGAGAAATGGCAATGAGCAGTTCTTC.